The present TCR beta chain was sequenced within a study of response to subunit inactivated influenza vaccine. Findings and limits, study-wide: Few new T cells, the authors suggested, are recruited by each seasonal influenza vaccination.

TCRdb re-analysed the RT-PCR reads in MiXCR, keeping a single row per CDR3 protein. The table lists some 300,000 distinct CDR3 sequences, 20% to 25% of them singletons. The CDR3 extends over 14 amino acids. Trimming cost V 6 bases and J 4 bases, with 15 bases left between them. For this clonotype: What it recognizes is unknown.

The receptor was isolated from a man between 45 and 75 years old who received an inactivated influenza vaccine. The rearrangement uses TRBV12-3 or TRBV12-4 and TRBJ1-1; tentative D call: TRBD1 (6 bases). The specimen comprised PBMCs from blood, sampled roughly 20 months after vaccination. Here the CDR3 DNA reads TGTGCCAGCAGGAGAAGGGGAGGGGGCACTGAAGCTTTCTTT. Translation gives CASRRRGGGTEAFF.